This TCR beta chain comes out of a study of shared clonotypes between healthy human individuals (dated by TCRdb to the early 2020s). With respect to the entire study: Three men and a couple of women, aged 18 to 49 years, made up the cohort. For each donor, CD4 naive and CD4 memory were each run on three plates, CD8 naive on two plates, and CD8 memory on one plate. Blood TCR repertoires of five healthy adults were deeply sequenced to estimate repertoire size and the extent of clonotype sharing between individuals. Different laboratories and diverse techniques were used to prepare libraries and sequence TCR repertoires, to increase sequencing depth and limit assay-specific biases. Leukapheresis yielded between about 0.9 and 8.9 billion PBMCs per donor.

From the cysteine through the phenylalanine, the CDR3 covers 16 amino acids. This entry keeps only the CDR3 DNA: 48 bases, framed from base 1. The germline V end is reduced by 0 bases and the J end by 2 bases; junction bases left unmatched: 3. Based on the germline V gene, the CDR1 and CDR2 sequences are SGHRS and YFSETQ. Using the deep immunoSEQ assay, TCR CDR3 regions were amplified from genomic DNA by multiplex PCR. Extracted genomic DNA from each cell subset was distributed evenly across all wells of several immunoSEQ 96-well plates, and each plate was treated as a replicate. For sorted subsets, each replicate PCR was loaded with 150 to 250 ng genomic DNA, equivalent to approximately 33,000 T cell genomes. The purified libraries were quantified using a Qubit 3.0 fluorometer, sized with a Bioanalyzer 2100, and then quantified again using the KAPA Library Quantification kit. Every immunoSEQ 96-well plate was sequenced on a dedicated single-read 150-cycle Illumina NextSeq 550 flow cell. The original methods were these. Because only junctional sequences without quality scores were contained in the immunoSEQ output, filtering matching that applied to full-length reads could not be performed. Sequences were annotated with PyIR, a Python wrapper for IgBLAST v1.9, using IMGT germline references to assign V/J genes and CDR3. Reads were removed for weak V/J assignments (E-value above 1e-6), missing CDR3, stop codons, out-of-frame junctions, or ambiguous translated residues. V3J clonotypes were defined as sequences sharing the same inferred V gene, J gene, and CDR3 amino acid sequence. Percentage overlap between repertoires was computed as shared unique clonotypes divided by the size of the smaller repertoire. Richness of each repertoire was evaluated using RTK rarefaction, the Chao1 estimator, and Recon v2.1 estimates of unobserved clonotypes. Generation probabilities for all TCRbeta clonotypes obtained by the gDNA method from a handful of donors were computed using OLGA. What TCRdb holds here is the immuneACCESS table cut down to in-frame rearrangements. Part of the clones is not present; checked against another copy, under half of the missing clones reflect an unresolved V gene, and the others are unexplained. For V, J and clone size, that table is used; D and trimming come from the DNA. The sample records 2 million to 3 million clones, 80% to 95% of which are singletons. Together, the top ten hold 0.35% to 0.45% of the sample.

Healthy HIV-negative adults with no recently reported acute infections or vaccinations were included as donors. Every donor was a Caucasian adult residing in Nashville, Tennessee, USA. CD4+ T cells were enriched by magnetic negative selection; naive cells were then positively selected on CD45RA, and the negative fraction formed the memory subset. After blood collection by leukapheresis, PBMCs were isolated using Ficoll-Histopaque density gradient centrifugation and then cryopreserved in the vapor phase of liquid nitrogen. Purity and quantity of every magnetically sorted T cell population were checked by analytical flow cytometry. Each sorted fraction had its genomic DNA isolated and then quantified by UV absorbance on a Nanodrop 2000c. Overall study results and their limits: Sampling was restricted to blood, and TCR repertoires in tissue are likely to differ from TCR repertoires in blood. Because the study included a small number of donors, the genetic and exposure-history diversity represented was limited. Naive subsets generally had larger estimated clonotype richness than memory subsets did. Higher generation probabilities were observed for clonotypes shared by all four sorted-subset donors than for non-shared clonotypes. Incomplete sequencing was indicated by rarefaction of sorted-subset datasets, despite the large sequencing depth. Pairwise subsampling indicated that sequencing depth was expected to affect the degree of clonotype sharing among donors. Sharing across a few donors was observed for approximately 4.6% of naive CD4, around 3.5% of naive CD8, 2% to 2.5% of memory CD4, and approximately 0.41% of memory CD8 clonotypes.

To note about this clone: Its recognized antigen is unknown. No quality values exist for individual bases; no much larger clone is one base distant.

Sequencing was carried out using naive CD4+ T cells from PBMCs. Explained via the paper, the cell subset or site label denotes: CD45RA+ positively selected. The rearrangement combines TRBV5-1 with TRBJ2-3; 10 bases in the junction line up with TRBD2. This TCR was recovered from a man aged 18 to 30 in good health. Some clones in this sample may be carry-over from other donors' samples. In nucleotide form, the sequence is TGCGCCAGCAGCTTGGGAAGCGGGAGGGTCACAGATACGCAGTATTTT. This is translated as CASSLGSGRVTDTQYF.